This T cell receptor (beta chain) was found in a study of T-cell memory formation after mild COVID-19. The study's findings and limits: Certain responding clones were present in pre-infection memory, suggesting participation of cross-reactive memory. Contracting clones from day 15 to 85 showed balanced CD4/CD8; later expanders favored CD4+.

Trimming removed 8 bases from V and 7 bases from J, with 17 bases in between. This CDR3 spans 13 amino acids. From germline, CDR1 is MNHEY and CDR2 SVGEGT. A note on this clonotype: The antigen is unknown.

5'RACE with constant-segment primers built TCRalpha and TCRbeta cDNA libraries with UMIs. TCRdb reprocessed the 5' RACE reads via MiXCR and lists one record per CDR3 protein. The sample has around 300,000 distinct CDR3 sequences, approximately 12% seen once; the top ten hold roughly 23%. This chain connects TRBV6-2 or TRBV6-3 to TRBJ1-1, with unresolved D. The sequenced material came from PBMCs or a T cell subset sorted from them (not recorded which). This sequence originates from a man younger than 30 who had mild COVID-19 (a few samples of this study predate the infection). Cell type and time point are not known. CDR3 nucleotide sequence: TGTGCCAGCCACGCGCTTAGGGAGAGTGAAGCTTTCTTT. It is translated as CASHALRESEAFF.